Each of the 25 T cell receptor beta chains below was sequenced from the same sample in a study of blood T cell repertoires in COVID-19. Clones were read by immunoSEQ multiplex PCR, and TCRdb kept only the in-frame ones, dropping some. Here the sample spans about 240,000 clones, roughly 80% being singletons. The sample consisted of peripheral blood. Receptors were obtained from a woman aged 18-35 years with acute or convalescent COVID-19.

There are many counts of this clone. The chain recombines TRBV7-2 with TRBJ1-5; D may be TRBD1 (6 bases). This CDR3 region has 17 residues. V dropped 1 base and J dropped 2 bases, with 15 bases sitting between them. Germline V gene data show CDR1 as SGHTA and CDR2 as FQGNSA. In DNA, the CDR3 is TGTGCCAGCAGCTTAGTGTTGGGGGCGAGTGGCAATCAGCCCCAGCATTTT. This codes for CASSLVLGASGNQPQHF.

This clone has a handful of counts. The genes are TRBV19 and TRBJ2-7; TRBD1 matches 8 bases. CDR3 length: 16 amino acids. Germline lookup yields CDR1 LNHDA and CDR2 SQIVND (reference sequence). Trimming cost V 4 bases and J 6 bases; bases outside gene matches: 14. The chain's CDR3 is CASSSRDRLPHGEQYF. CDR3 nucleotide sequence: TGTGCCAGTAGTAGCCGGGACAGGCTCCCACATGGCGAGCAGTACTTC.

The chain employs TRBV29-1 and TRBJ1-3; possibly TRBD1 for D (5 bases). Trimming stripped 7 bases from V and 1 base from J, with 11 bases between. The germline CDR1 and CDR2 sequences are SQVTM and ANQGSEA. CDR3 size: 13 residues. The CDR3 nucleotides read TGCAGCGCACTGCAGGGTTCTGGAAACACCATATATTTT. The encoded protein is CSALQGSGNTIYF.

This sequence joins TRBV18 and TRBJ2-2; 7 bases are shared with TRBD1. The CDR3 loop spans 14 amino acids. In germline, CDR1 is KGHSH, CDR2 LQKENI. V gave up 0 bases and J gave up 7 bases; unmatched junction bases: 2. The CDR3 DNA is TGTGCCAGCTCACCACCGTACAGGGGCGGGGAGCTGTTTTTT. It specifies CASSPPYRGGELFF.

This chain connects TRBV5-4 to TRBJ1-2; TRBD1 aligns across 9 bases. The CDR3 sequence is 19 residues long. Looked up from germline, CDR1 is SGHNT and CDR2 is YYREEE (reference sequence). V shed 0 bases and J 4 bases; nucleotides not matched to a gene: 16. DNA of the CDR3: TGTGCCAGCAGCTTGGTGGCTCTTCTAGGACAGGGGCCCCTCTATGGCTACACCTTC. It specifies CASSLVALLGQGPLYGYTF.

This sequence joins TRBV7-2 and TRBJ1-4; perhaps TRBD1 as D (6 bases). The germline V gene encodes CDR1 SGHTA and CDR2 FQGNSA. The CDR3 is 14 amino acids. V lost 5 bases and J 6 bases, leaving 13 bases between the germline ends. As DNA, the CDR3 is TGTGCCAGCAGCCAGACAGGTTCTCATGAAAAACTGTTTTTT. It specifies CASSQTGSHEKLFF.

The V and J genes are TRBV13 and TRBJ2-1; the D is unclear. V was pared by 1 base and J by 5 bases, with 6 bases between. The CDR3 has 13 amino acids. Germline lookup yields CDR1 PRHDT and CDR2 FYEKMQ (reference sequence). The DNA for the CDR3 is TGTGCCAGCAGCTTAGCCTATAACAATGAGCAGTTCTTC. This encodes CASSLAYNNEQFF.

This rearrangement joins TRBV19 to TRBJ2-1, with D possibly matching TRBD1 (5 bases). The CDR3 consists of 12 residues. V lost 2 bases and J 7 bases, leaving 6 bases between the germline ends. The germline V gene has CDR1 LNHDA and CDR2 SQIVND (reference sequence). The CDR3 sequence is CASSIQGNEQFF. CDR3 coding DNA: TGTGCCAGTAGTATACAGGGTAATGAGCAGTTCTTC. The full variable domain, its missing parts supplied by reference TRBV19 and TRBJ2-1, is DGGITQSPKYLFRKEGQNVTLSCEQNLNHDAMYWYRQDPGQGLRLIYYSQIVNDFQKGDIAEGYSVSREKKESFPLTVTSAQKNPTAFYLCASSIQGNEQFFGPGTRLTVL.

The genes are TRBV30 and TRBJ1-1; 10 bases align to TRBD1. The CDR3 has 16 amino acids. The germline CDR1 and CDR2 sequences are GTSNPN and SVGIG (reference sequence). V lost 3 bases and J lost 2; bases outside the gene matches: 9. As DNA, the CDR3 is TGTGCCTGGAGGGGTTGGGACAGGGGAACAAACACTGAAGCTTTCTTT. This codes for CAWRGWDRGTNTEAFF.

The CDR3 DNA is TGTGCCAGCAGTCCGACAGGGTTCTATGGCTACACCTTC. Its translation is CASSPTGFYGYTF. The chain recombines TRBV12-3 or TRBV12-4 with TRBJ1-2; 7 nucleotides align to TRBD1. V lost 5 bases to trimming and J lost 4 bases; unmatched junction nucleotides: 4. The CDR3 length is 13 residues.

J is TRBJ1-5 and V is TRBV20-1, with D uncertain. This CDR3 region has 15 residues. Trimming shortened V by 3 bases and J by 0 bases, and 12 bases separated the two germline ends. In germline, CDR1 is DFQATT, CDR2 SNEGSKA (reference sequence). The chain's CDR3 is CSASDTEDSNQPQHF. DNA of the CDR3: TGCAGTGCTAGTGATACAGAAGATAGCAATCAGCCCCAGCATTTT.

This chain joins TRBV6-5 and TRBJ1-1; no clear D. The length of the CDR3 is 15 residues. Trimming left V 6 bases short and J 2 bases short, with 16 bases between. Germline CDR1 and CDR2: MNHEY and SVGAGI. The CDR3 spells CASSRTSAANTEAFF. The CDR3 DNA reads TGTGCCAGCAGCCGTACTTCGGCGGCCAACACTGAAGCTTTCTTT.

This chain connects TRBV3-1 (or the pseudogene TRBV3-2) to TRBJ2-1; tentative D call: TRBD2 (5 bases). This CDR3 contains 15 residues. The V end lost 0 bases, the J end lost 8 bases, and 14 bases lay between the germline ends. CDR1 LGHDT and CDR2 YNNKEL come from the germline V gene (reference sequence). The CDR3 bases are TGTGCCAGCAGCCAAGATATAGGAGGTAGGGATGAGCAGTTCTTC. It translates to CASSQDIGGRDEQFF.

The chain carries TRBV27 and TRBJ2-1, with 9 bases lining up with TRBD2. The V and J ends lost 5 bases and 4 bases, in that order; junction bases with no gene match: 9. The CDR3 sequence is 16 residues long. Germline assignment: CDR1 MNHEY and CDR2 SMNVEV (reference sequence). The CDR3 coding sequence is TGTGCCAGCAGTCCAGCGACTAGCGGTAGTTACAATGAGCAGTTCTTC. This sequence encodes CASSPATSGSYNEQFF.

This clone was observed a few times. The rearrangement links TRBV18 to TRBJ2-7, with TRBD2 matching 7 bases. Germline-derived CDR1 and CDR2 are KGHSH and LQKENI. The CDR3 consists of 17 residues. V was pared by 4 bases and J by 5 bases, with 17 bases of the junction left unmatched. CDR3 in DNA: TGTGCCAGCTCACACCTTCGTGCGGGAGAACAATCCAACGAGCAGTACTTC. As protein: CASSHLRAGEQSNEQYF.

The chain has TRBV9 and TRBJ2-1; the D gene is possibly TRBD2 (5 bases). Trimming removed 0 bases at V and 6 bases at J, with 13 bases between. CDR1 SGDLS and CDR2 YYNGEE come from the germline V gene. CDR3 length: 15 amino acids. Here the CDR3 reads CASSVGGADLNEQFF. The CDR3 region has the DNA TGTGCCAGCAGCGTAGGGGGAGCGGACCTCAATGAGCAGTTCTTC.

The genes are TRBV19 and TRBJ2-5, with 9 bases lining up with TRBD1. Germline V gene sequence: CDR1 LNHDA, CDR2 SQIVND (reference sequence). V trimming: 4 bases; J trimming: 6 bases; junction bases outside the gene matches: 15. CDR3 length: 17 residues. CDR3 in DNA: TGTGCCAGTAGTACTATTTCGGGACAGGGAATGGTAAAGACCCAGTACTTC. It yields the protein CASSTISGQGMVKTQYF.

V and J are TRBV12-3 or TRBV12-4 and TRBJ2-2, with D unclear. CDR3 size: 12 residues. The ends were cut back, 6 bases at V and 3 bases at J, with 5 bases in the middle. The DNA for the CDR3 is TGTGCCAGCAGGACTGACACCGGGGAGCTGTTTTTT. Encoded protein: CASRTDTGELFF.

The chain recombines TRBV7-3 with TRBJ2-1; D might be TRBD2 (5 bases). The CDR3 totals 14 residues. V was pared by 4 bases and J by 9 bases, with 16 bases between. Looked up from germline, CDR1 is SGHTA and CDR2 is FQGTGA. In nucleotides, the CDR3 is TGTGCCAGCAGCTCCGGGGATTTCATTTCTGAGCAGTTCTTC. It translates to CASSSGDFISEQFF.

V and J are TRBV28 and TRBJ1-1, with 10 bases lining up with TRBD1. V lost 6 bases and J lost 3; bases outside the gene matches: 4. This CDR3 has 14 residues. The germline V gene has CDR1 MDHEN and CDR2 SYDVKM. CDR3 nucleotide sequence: TGTGCCAGCAGAGGACAGGGGGAGTACACTGAAGCTTTCTTT. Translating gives CASRGQGEYTEAFF. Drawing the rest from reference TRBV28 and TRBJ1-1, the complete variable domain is DVKVTQSSRYLVKRTGEKVFLECVQDMDHENMFWYRQDPGLGLRLIYFSYDVKMKEKGDIPEGYSVSREKKERFSLILESASTNQTSMYLCASRGQGEYTEAFFGQGTRLTVV.

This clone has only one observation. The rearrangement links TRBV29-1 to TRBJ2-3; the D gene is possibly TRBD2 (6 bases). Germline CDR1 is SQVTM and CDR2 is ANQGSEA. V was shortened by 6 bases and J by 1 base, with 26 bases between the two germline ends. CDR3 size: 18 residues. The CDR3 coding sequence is TGCAGCGTAGGAGCGATCGCGGGATCCCTCCAAGGCACAGATACGCAGTATTTT. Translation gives CSVGAIAGSLQGTDTQYF.

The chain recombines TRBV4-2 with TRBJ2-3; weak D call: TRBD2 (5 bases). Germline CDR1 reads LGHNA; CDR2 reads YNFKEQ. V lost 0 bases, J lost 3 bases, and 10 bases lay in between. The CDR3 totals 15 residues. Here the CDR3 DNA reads TGTGCCAGCAGCCAAGATCGCTCGGGAACAGATACGCAGTATTTT. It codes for CASSQDRSGTDTQYF.

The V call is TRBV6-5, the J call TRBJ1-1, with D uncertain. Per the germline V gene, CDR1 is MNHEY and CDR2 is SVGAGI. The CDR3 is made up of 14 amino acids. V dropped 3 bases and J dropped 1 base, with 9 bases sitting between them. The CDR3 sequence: CASSYVGGNTEAFF. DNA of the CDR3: TGTGCCAGCAGTTATGTAGGCGGGAACACTGAAGCTTTCTTT.

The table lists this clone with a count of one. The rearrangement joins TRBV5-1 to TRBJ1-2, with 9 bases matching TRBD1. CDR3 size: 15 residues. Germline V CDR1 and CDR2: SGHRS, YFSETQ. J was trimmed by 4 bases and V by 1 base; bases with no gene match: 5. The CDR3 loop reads CASSLRTGDFYGYTF. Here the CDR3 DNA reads TGCGCCAGCAGCTTGCGGACAGGGGACTTCTATGGCTACACCTTC. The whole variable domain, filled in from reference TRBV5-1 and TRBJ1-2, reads KAGVTQTPRYLIKTRGQQVTLSCSPISGHRSVSWYQQTPGQGLQFLFEYFSETQRNKGNFPGRFSGRQFSNSRSEMNVSTLELGDSALYLCASSLRTGDFYGYTFGSGTRLTVV.

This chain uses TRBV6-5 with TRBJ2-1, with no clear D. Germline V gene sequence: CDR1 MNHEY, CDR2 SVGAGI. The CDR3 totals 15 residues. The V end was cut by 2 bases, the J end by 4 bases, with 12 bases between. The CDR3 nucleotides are TGTGCCAGCAGTTACGAGGCAACGCGATACAATGAGCAGTTCTTC. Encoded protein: CASSYEATRYNEQFF.